The entry below describes one TCR beta chain. The data were obtained in a study of blood T cell repertoires in COVID-19. TCRdb's copy holds only in-frame clones and misses some; the assay was immunoSEQ multiplex PCR. The sample has 200,000 to 300,000 clones, 88% seen once; the top ten hold roughly 1.2%. Participant-reported clinical history was the basis for cohort assignment. Germline V gene sequence: CDR1 LNHDA, CDR2 SQIVND (reference sequence). The CDR3 extends over 13 amino acids. V shed 3 bases and J 9 bases; nucleotides not matched to a gene: 5. Sample: PBMCs or T cells enriched from blood (not recorded which). The chain couples TRBV19 to TRBJ1-5; 7 bases align to TRBD1. This TCR was recovered from a woman aged 40-49 years with acute COVID-19. The CDR3 reads CASSIAGGRPQHF. CDR3 DNA sequence: TGTGCCAGTAGTATTGCAGGGGGGAGGCCCCAGCATTTT.